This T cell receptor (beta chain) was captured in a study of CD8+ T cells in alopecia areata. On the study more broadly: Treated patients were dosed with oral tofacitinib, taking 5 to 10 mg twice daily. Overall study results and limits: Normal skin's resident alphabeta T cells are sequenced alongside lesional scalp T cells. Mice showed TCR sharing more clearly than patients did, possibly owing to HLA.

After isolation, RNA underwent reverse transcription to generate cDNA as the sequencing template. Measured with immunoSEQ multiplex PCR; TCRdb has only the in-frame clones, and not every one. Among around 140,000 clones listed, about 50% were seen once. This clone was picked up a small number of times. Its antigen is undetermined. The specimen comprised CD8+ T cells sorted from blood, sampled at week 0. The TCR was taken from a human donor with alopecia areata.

The CDR3 loop reads CASSLARSGEQFF. The CDR3, as DNA: TGTGCCAGCAGTTTAGCCCGGAGTGGGGAGCAGTTCTTC. The chain joins TRBV27 to TRBJ2-1; no clear D. The CDR3 runs to 13 residues. V lost 2 bases and J 10 bases, leaving 12 bases between the germline ends. Germline V lookup: CDR1 MNHEY, CDR2 SMNVEV (reference sequence).